What follows are 10 T cell receptor beta chains derived from one specimen sequenced in a study of blood T cell repertoires in COVID-19. TCRdb keeps only in-frame clones here, not all; method: immunoSEQ multiplex PCR. The table shows around 250,000 clones, with approximately 90% occurring only once. The specimen was PBMCs or T cells enriched from blood (not recorded which). These receptors were obtained from a man in his forties or fifties who had been exposed to COVID-19.

The chain recombines TRBV5-1 with TRBJ2-1; D unresolved. Per germline, CDR1 SGHRS and CDR2 YFSETQ. V was shortened by 0 bases and J by 4 bases, with 5 bases between the two germline ends. This CDR3 comprises 13 residues. The CDR3 reads CASSLGQYNEQFF. CDR3 DNA: TGCGCCAGCAGCTTGGGGCAGTACAATGAGCAGTTCTTC. The full variable domain, with the rest looked up from reference TRBV5-1 and TRBJ2-1, is KAGVTQTPRYLIKTRGQQVTLSCSPISGHRSVSWYQQTPGQGLQFLFEYFSETQRNKGNFPGRFSGRQFSNSRSEMNVSTLELGDSALYLCASSLGQYNEQFFGPGTRLTVL.

V and J are TRBV10-3 and TRBJ2-3; TRBD1 aligns across 9 bases. Germline lookup yields CDR1 ENHRY and CDR2 SYGVKD. CDR3 length equals 14 residues. V was pared by 6 bases and J by 2 bases, with 3 bases of the junction left unmatched. CDR3 nucleotides: TGTGCCATCAGACAGGGGGCCCCCACAGATACGCAGTATTTT. Amino acids: CAIRQGAPTDTQYF.

This rearrangement joins TRBV9 to TRBJ2-1; 7 nucleotides line up with TRBD1. Germline CDR1 SGDLS, CDR2 YYNGEE. V gave up 3 bases and J gave up 4 bases; unmatched junction bases: 4. This CDR3 has 14 amino acids. The CDR3 nucleotides read TGTGCCAGCAGCGGGGGACAGTCGTACAATGAGCAGTTCTTC. It translates to CASSGGQSYNEQFF.

The rearrangement links TRBV24-1 to TRBJ2-2, with 8 bases matching TRBD1. Germline V gene sequence: CDR1 KGHDR, CDR2 SFDVKD. V was clipped by 4 bases and J by 1 base; unmatched bases: 4. This CDR3 spans 16 amino acids. CDR3 bases: TGTGCCACCAGTGACCACGGACAGGGGAACACCGGGGAGCTGTTTTTT. Its protein product is CATSDHGQGNTGELFF.

V and J are TRBV28 and TRBJ2-7, with D possibly being TRBD1 (5 bases). Trimming took 6 bases from V and 1 from J, leaving 10 bases between them. CDR3 size: 13 residues. CDR1 is MDHEN and CDR2 is SYDVKM in the germline V gene. As DNA, the CDR3 is TGTGCCAGCAGCCCCCGGACATCCTACGAGCAGTACTTC. The encoded protein is CASSPRTSYEQYF.

This clone has only one observation. The chain is built from TRBV7-9 and TRBJ2-7; unclear D gene. The CDR3 totals 15 residues. Germline loops: CDR1 SEHNR, CDR2 FQNEAQ (reference sequence). With 4 bases removed from V and 2 bases from J, the gap between germline ends came to 15 bases. The CDR3 sequence: CASSSAEHRAYEQYF. Here the CDR3 DNA reads TGTGCCAGCAGCTCGGCGGAACATCGGGCCTACGAGCAGTACTTC.

The chain joins TRBV4-1 to TRBJ2-3; TRBD2 matches 7 bases. V shed 4 bases, J shed 2 bases, and the junction held 9 bases outside the gene matches. The CDR3 consists of 16 residues. Looked up from germline, CDR1 is MGHRA and CDR2 is YSYEKL. The CDR3 DNA is TGCGCCAGCAGCCGTCGTCTAGCGGATAACACAGATACGCAGTATTTT. It encodes CASSRRLADNTDTQYF.

The rearrangement links TRBV19 to TRBJ1-5; 11 bases align to TRBD1. This CDR3 contains 16 residues. Germline V gene lookup returns CDR1 LNHDA and CDR2 SQIVND (reference sequence). V trimming: 10 bases; J trimming: 4 bases; junction bases outside the gene matches: 12. Written as DNA, the CDR3 is TGTGCCACCCACCACCGCGGGACAGGGGGAAATCAGCCCCAGCATTTT. Its translation: CATHHRGTGGNQPQHF.

The genes are TRBV5-4 and TRBJ1-1; D gene uncertain. Germline values: CDR1 SGHNT, CDR2 YYREEE (reference sequence). The CDR3 extends over 12 amino acids. Trimming cost V 1 base and J 4 bases, with 5 bases left between them. The CDR3 DNA reads as TGTGCCAGCAGCTTGAGCGCCACTGAAGCTTTCTTT. It yields the protein CASSLSATEAFF.

This chain links TRBV27 with TRBJ2-7; 7 bases are shared with TRBD1. J gave up 3 bases and V 5 bases, and 13 bases lay outside the gene matches. The CDR3 runs 16 residues. Germline CDR1 and CDR2: MNHEY and SMNVEV (reference sequence). Written as DNA, the CDR3 is TGTGCCAGCAGTCCGACCTCACGGGACAGCCGCTACGAGCAGTACTTC. Encoded protein: CASSPTSRDSRYEQYF.